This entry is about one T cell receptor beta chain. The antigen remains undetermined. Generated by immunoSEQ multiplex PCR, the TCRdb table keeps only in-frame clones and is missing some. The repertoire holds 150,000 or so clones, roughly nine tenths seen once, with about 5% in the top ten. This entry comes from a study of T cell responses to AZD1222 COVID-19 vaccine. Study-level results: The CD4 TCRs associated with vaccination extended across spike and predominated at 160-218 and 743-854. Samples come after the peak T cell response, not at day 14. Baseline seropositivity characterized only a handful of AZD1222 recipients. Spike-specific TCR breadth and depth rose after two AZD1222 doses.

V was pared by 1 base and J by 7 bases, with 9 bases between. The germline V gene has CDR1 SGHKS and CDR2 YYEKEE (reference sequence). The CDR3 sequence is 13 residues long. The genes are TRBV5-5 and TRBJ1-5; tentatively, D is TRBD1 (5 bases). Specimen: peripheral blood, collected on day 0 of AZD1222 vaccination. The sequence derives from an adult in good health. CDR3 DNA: TGTGCCAGCAGCTTGACAGGAGGGCAGCCCCAGCATTTT. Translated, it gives CASSLTGGQPQHF. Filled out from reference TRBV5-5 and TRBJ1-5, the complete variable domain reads DAGVTQSPTHLIKTRGQQVTLRCSPISGHKSVSWYQQVLGQGPQFIFQYYEKEERGRGNFPDRFSARQFPNYSSELNVNALLLGDSALYLCASSLTGGQPQHFGDGTRLSIL.